Reported below is one T cell receptor (beta chain). Its matching antigen is unknown. This sample was included in a study of T-cell reconstitution after alpha-beta-depleted transplantation in children. Findings and limits, study-wide: It was reported that alpha-beta T cells came from several hundred expanded graft clones (about two months after transplant). The main origin of T-cell counts and diversity one year after transplant was newly produced T cells. Certain patients had high TCRbeta diversity at day 60, and it came from recipient T cells and thymic progenitors that survived.

The TCRbeta library incorporated unique molecular identifiers. A single record per CDR3 protein comes from TCRdb applying MiXCR to the PCR reads. The sample shows 300,000 to 400,000 distinct CDR3 sequences, 16% of them seen only once. The CDR3 spans 19 residues. V lost 0 bases to trimming and J lost 3 bases; unmatched junction nucleotides: 8. Germline V lookup: CDR1 KGHDR, CDR2 SFDVKD. This TCR derives from a male patient aged 2 to 9 who had a stem cell transplant for acute lymphoblastic leukemia, so the T cells may come from the graft donor. This material consisted of PBMCs, mostly from graft donor cells, taken 360 days after TCRalphabeta/CD19-depleted stem cell transplant. The genes are TRBV24-1 and TRBJ2-5; 14 bases match TRBD2. CDR3 loop: CATSDLQGTSGSPEETQYF. The CDR3 nucleotides read TGTGCCACCAGTGATTTGCAAGGGACTAGCGGGAGCCCCGAAGAGACCCAGTACTTC.